Shown below are 28 T cell receptor beta chains from a single sample sequenced in a study of blood T cell repertoires in COVID-19. This table comes from immunoSEQ multiplex PCR, and its TCRdb copy is limited to in-frame clones, with some not included. Counted here are around 190,000 clones, roughly 90% occurring once; the ten biggest clones make up 15% to 20%. Sequencing was performed on peripheral blood. Receptors originate from a man aged 45-60 years with COVID-19, enrolled during active disease.

This sequence joins TRBV6-5 and TRBJ1-1; 7 bases map to TRBD1. Germline V CDR1 and CDR2: MNHEY, SVGAGI. Trimming removed 6 bases from V and 4 bases from J; junction bases left unmatched: 11. This CDR3 has 15 amino acids. The CDR3 nucleotides are TGTGCCAGCAGAATCCCTAACAGGGGTGGCACTGAAGCTTTCTTT. It is translated as CASRIPNRGGTEAFF.

V usage is TRBV6-2 or TRBV6-3 and J usage is TRBJ1-5; 12 bases fit TRBD1. The V gene end was trimmed by 1 base and the J gene end by 5 bases; junction bases not matched to a gene: 3. Germline V gene lookup returns CDR1 MNHEY and CDR2 SVGEGT. The CDR3 is made up of 16 amino acids. This CDR3 reads CASSYLGTGGDQPQHF. In nucleotides, the CDR3 is TGTGCCAGCAGTTACTTGGGGACAGGGGGCGATCAGCCCCAGCATTTT.

The gene calls are TRBV7-6 and TRBJ2-7; TRBD2 agrees at 15 bases. This CDR3 has 15 residues. J gave up 3 bases and V 4 bases, and 1 base lay outside the gene matches. Germline V gene lookup returns CDR1 SGHVS and CDR2 FNYEAQ. CDR3 amino acids: CASSSGLAGGYEQYF. DNA for the CDR3: TGTGCCAGCAGCTCGGGACTAGCGGGAGGCTACGAGCAGTACTTC.

V is TRBV12-5 and J is TRBJ2-5; D is unclear. The CDR3 extends over 12 amino acids. CDR1 and CDR2 (germline): LGHNT, FRNRAP. The V and J ends lost 4 bases and 4 bases respectively, with 7 bases between them. This CDR3 is CASGSRPETQYF. The CDR3 DNA reads TGTGCTAGTGGTTCGCGTCCAGAGACCCAGTACTTC. Full variable domain (outside the CDR3, taken from reference TRBV12-5 and TRBJ2-5): DARVTQTPRHKVTEMGQEVTMRCQPILGHNTVFWYRQTMMQGLELLAYFRNRAPLDDSGMPKDRFSAEMPDATLATLKIQPSEPRDSAVYFCASGSRPETQYFGPGTRLLVL.

V gene TRBV28 combines with J gene TRBJ2-3, with D possibly matching TRBD1 (5 bases). The CDR3 contains 15 residues. Germline CDR1 is MDHEN and CDR2 is SYDVKM. V shed 4 bases and J shed 4 bases, with 15 bases lying between them. CDR3 in DNA: TGTGCCAGCAGTTCCGCGCAGGGTAGGGCAGATACGCAGTATTTT. Translation gives CASSSAQGRADTQYF. Variable domain in full (rest from reference TRBV28 and TRBJ2-3): DVKVTQSSRYLVKRTGEKVFLECVQDMDHENMFWYRQDPGLGLRLIYFSYDVKMKEKGDIPEGYSVSREKKERFSLILESASTNQTSMYLCASSSAQGRADTQYFGPGTRLTVL.

In its sample, this clone was seen many times. The chain joins TRBV27 to TRBJ1-2; a weak D match, TRBD1 (6 bases). The ends were cut back, 5 bases at V and 6 bases at J, with 16 bases in the middle. Germline assignment: CDR1 MNHEY and CDR2 SMNVEV (reference sequence). CDR3 length: 14 amino acids. The CDR3 is CASSPIRDINGYTF. Written as DNA, the CDR3 is TGTGCCAGCAGTCCCATAAGGGACATTAATGGCTACACCTTC.

This clone was recorded once. The rearrangement joins TRBV2 to TRBJ2-3; D gene uncertain. V gave up 1 base and J gave up 0 bases, with 14 bases separating them. There are 17 residues in the CDR3. From germline, CDR1 is SNHLY and CDR2 FYNNEI. This CDR3 reads CASSEDPGITSTDTQYF. The CDR3 region has the DNA TGTGCCAGCAGTGAAGACCCAGGTATAACTAGCACAGATACGCAGTATTTT.

V is TRBV3-1 (or the pseudogene TRBV3-2) and J is TRBJ2-3; possible D gene TRBD2, 6 bases. This CDR3 spans 23 amino acids. The germline gives CDR1 LGHDT, CDR2 YNNKEL (reference sequence). V dropped 0 bases and J dropped 1 base, with 32 bases sitting between them. The CDR3 DNA is TGTGCCAGCAGCCAAGAAGCTCCGCTGCGGGTGAGTAGCGGCGCCCCAGGCACAGATACGCAGTATTTT. Encoded protein: CASSQEAPLRVSSGAPGTDTQYF.

This sequence joins TRBV28 and TRBJ2-1; D is possibly TRBD1 (5 bases). Germline lookup yields CDR1 MDHEN and CDR2 SYDVKM. The V end was cut by 5 bases, the J end by 6 bases, with 14 bases between. The CDR3 is made up of 14 amino acids. The CDR3 loop reads CASSPGAISNEQFF. Here the CDR3 DNA reads TGTGCCAGCAGTCCTGGGGCAATAAGCAATGAGCAGTTCTTC.

V and J are TRBV5-6 and TRBJ2-1; 15 bases map to TRBD2. The CDR3 is made up of 15 amino acids. CDR1 is SGHDT and CDR2 is YYEEEE in the germline V gene. V lost 5 bases and J lost 9; bases outside the gene matches: 6. DNA of the CDR3: TGTGCCAGCAGGGGGGGACTAGCGGGAGGAGGTGAGCAGTTCTTC. It encodes CASRGGLAGGGEQFF.

A single count supports this clone. The rearrangement links TRBV5-1 to TRBJ2-5; 8 nucleotides align to TRBD2. The CDR3 is made up of 15 amino acids. V was clipped by 4 bases and J by 5 bases; unmatched bases: 10. Germline V gene sequence: CDR1 SGHRS, CDR2 YFSETQ. CDR3 nucleotides: TGCGCCAGCAGCCGTTTAGCGGGACTTACTGAGACCCAGTACTTC. This sequence encodes CASSRLAGLTETQYF. The entire variable domain, with the rest obtained from reference TRBV5-1 and TRBJ2-5, is as follows: KAGVTQTPRYLIKTRGQQVTLSCSPISGHRSVSWYQQTPGQGLQFLFEYFSETQRNKGNFPGRFSGRQFSNSRSEMNVSTLELGDSALYLCASSRLAGLTETQYFGPGTRLLVL.

V usage is TRBV7-9 and J usage is TRBJ1-1; maybe TRBD1 (6 bases). There are 16 residues in the CDR3. The germline V gene encodes CDR1 SEHNR and CDR2 FQNEAQ (reference sequence). Trimming took 4 bases from V and 4 from J, leaving 19 bases between them. The CDR3 loop is CASSYPDGVGGTEAFF. DNA for the CDR3: TGTGCCAGCAGCTACCCCGACGGGGTAGGGGGCACTGAAGCTTTCTTT.

The rearrangement links TRBV4-2 to TRBJ2-1; tentatively, D is TRBD2 (5 bases). The germline V gene encodes CDR1 LGHNA and CDR2 YNFKEQ. The CDR3 is made up of 16 amino acids. The ends were cut back, 0 bases at V and 0 bases at J, with 9 bases in the middle. CDR3 nucleotides: TGTGCCAGCAGCCAAGATGGTGGGAGCTCCTACAATGAGCAGTTCTTC. Protein sequence: CASSQDGGSSYNEQFF.

This chain connects TRBV4-2 to TRBJ2-2, with 9 bases aligning to TRBD2. V was pared by 0 bases and J by 12 bases, with 11 bases of the junction left unmatched. Germline values: CDR1 LGHNA, CDR2 YNFKEQ. The length of the CDR3 is 16 residues. Here the CDR3 reads CASSQDSAGGPQKLFF. As DNA, the CDR3 is TGTGCCAGCAGCCAAGACTCGGCGGGAGGGCCCCAGAAGCTGTTTTTT.

The chain links TRBV29-1 to TRBJ2-1, with 8 bases fitting TRBD1. V lost 4 bases to trimming and J lost 2 bases; unmatched junction nucleotides: 10. This CDR3 has 16 amino acids. CDR1 and CDR2 from the germline V gene are SQVTM and ANQGSEA. The CDR3 protein is CSVARLLDRAYNEQFF. The CDR3, as DNA: TGCAGCGTTGCCCGCCTCCTGGACAGGGCCTACAATGAGCAGTTCTTC.

As concerns this clone: Different DNA sequences within this sample yield the same CDR3. This chain joins TRBV19 and TRBJ1-1, with TRBD1 matching over 7 bases. The germline gives CDR1 LNHDA, CDR2 SQIVND (reference sequence). The CDR3 sequence is 16 residues long. The ends lost 6 bases at V and 2 bases at J; junction bases unmatched: 12. The CDR3 region is CASRVQRRGLNTEAFF. The CDR3 coding sequence is TGTGCCAGTAGGGTACAGCGTAGGGGGCTTAACACTGAAGCTTTCTTT.

J is TRBJ1-5 and V is TRBV10-3, with D possibly matching TRBD1 (5 bases). Trimming removed 5 bases at V and 5 bases at J, with 10 bases between. The CDR3 consists of 13 residues. Germline V CDR1 and CDR2: ENHRY, SYGVKD. DNA of the CDR3: TGTGCCATCAGTCGACAGTGGGATCAGCCCCAGCATTTT. It translates to CAISRQWDQPQHF.

The chain employs TRBV30 and TRBJ2-2, with D possibly being TRBD2 (6 bases). V lost 3 bases to trimming and J lost 5 bases, with 13 bases between them. Per the germline V gene, CDR1 is GTSNPN and CDR2 is SVGIG (reference sequence). The CDR3 sequence is 14 residues long. As DNA, the CDR3 is TGTGCCTGGAGGAACGGGGGTGGGACCGGGGAGCTGTTTTTT. Its translation is CAWRNGGGTGELFF.

The chain recombines TRBV29-1 with TRBJ2-3; 9 bases fit TRBD2. This CDR3 is built from 13 residues. The J segment lost 4 bases and the V segment lost 3 bases, leaving 2 bases of the junction unmatched. Germline CDR1 is SQVTM and CDR2 is ANQGSEA. The CDR3 is CSVDTSGPDTQYF. For the CDR3, the DNA is TGCAGCGTTGATACTAGCGGGCCAGATACGCAGTATTTT.

The chain carries TRBV5-5 and TRBJ2-1, with D unclear. V was trimmed by 2 bases and J by 5 bases, leaving 8 bases between them. From germline, CDR1 is SGHKS and CDR2 YYEKEE (reference sequence). The CDR3 is 13 amino acids. The CDR3 nucleotides read TGTGCCAGCAGCTTTAAATCAGACAATGAGCAGTTCTTC. Translating it yields CASSFKSDNEQFF.

This rearrangement joins TRBV5-4 to TRBJ2-5; perhaps TRBD1 as D (7 bases). The CDR3 is 15 amino acids. The germline gives CDR1 SGHNT, CDR2 YYREEE (reference sequence). Trimming took 1 base from V and 5 from J, leaving 15 bases between them. The DNA of the CDR3 is TGTGCCAGCAGCTTGAGGAGGGGGCTCTCGGAGACCCAGTACTTC. It specifies CASSLRRGLSETQYF.

This clone showed up just once. The rearrangement uses TRBV30 and TRBJ2-3; TRBD2 matches at 7 bases. Germline values: CDR1 GTSNPN, CDR2 SVGIG (reference sequence). The CDR3 loop spans 14 amino acids. V gave up 3 bases and J gave up 11 bases; unmatched junction bases: 14. This CDR3 is CAWSASPSGTQQYF. In DNA form, the CDR3 reads TGTGCCTGGAGCGCTAGCCCTAGCGGAACACAGCAGTATTTT.

The sample holds one count of this clone. The rearrangement links TRBV5-3 to TRBJ1-5; D unclear. TRBV5-3 is identified as an open reading frame with a role that is uncertain. The CDR3 covers 16 residues. The V and J ends lost 0 bases and 4 bases respectively, with 14 bases between them. CDR3 residues: CARSLARGAVNQPQHF. DNA of the CDR3: TGTGCCAGAAGCTTGGCGCGTGGAGCTGTGAATCAGCCCCAGCATTTT.

This clone was detected only once. The V call is TRBV11-2, the J call TRBJ1-1; 10 bases match TRBD1. This CDR3 spans 18 amino acids. The V segment lost 0 bases and the J segment 0 bases; nucleotides outside the gene matches: 7. Germline V gives CDR1 SGHAT, CDR2 FQNNGV. CDR3 nucleotide sequence: TGTGCCAGCAGCTTAGAGTTAGCGACAGGGGGCATGAACACTGAAGCTTTCTTT. The encoded protein is CASSLELATGGMNTEAFF.

This clone was recorded a few times. CDR3 sequence reads: CASSQALGTDGNTIYF. In DNA, the CDR3 is TGCGCCAGCAGCCAAGCCCTAGGGACAGACGGAAACACCATATATTTT. The V and J genes are TRBV4-1 and TRBJ1-3; TRBD1 aligns across 7 bases. Germline V gene sequence: CDR1 MGHRA, CDR2 YSYEKL. The CDR3 contains 16 residues. Trimming took 1 base from V and 4 from J; bases not matched to a gene: 7.

The gene calls are TRBV10-3 and TRBJ1-3, with D maybe TRBD1 (5 bases). The CDR3 is made up of 15 amino acids. Trimming took 8 bases from V and 0 from J, leaving 14 bases between them. Germline CDR1 reads ENHRY; CDR2 reads SYGVKD. The CDR3 DNA sequence: TGTGCCATCGGCCCACAGGCCAACTCTGGAAACACCATATATTTT. Protein: CAIGPQANSGNTIYF.

This clone was picked up a small number of times. V is TRBV6-5 and J is TRBJ2-5, with 9 bases lining up with TRBD1. Germline trimming cut 9 bases from V and 5 bases from J; bases unmatched to any gene: 4. The CDR3 sequence is 12 residues long. Germline V gene sequence: CDR1 MNHEY, CDR2 SVGAGI. The CDR3 reads CASSGQGETQYF. CDR3 sequence (DNA): TGTGCCAGTTCGGGACAGGGTGAGACCCAGTACTTC.

This chain joins TRBV7-9 and TRBJ1-2, with 9 nucleotides matching TRBD1. This CDR3 is built from 16 residues. The ends lost 5 bases at V and 8 bases at J; junction bases unmatched: 15. The V gene's germline CDR1 is SEHNR and CDR2 FQNEAQ (reference sequence). As DNA, the CDR3 is TGTGCCAGCAGCCTTAGCCTCTCACAGGGGGCGGAGGGCTACACCTTC. Its translation: CASSLSLSQGAEGYTF.